What follows is one T cell receptor beta chain and its context. Its antigen remains undetermined. No qualities accompany the bases; no much larger clone lies one base away. The data belong to a study of beta chain features in type 1 diabetes (dated by TCRdb to 2016 to 2018). General notes on the study: No differences in mean age, gender distribution, total cell number or subset yield were found between patients and healthy donors. A total of 85 million to 140 million sorted cells were examined across all samples, and the number of cells per subset was strongly correlated with RNA yield. The study compared the TCRB repertoires of sorted circulating CD4+ T cell subsets in recently diagnosed type 1 diabetes patients with those in matched healthy donors. Regulatory and stem cell-like memory subsets were isolated from only 8 patients and about eight healthy donors, whereas naive and central memory subsets came from all 28 donors.

From the cysteine through the phenylalanine, the CDR3 covers 15 amino acids. The read is trimmed to its CDR3 DNA, 45 bases read in frame from base 1. Compared with germline, V lacks 5 bases and J lacks 4 bases; bases without a gene match: 7. Reading the germline V gene (reference sequence) gives CDR1 SEHNR and CDR2 FQNEAQ. A single peripheral blood draw of around 100 mL on average was collected from each donor into heparinised tubes. A BD FACSAria II was used to sort naive, central memory, regulatory and stem cell-like memory CD4+ T cells with a panel that included CD45RO, CCR7, CD25, CD127, CD95 and CD27. A purity above 95% was achieved for all sorted populations. PBMCs were isolated immediately by Lymphoprep density gradient centrifugation and stained directly without culture. So that batch effects would be minimized, each experiment stained and sorted samples in pairs, pairing one healthy donor with one patient.

Overall study results and their limits: Naive, central memory and regulatory TCRB repertoires appeared to be more similar among patients than among healthy donors. Type 1 diabetes patients showed a moderate but significant shortening of TCRB CDR3 length in all four CD4+ subsets. At VDJ recombination sites, patients with type 1 diabetes made fewer insertions and deleted more nucleotides, a pattern implying thymic rearrangement abnormalities. PCR might favor shorter templates, but patient and control samples were amplified and corrected together, so any skew would affect both groups equally. Only small numbers of individuals were included in the HLA sub-analyses, which left unresolved whether HLA type had any influence on TCRB rearrangement. Because cDNA rather than genomic DNA was sequenced, highly expressing activated cells could have been over-represented, although no difference in activation and CD3 levels was found between groups.

The entire amount of isolated RNA was reverse transcribed using the High Capacity cDNA Reverse Transcription Kit, so the sequenced TCRB transcripts were expressed ones. Deep immunoSEQ sequencing was applied to naive, central memory and regulatory T cell samples, giving an average of roughly 3.5 million total reads per sample. After sorted cells were lysed in RLT buffer, RNA was extracted with DNase-treated RNeasy Micro or Mini kits, with the choice depending on cell number. To prevent cross-contamination, every cell subset was processed on its own, while patient and healthy donor samples were processed together. Using the immunoSEQ multiplex PCR, TCRB sequences were amplified from cDNA into 87-bp fragments spanning the CDR3 region. Sequencing of the amplicons was performed on the Illumina HiSeq platform. In the paper's pipeline: PCR bias was computationally corrected using synthetic template baselines, reads within Hamming distance 2 were collapsed, and singletons that could not be merged were discarded. Reads were aligned against IMGT so that V, D and J genes, CDR3 length and insertions or deletions at six rearrangement sites could be assigned. Within each subset, clonotype counts were normalized to sorted cell number, after which true diversity and Gini coefficients were computed with the tcR R package. The overlap coefficient, calculated on TCRB nucleotide sequences, was used to measure repertoire sharing. Out-of-frame TCRB sequences from naive cells were analyzed as a proxy for the pre-selection repertoire. What TCRdb holds here is the immuneACCESS table cut down to in-frame rearrangements. Part of the clones is not present; checked against another copy, under half of the missing clones reflect an unresolved V gene, and the others are unexplained. From that table come the V and J calls and clone size; the DNA was used to work out D and trimming. For this sample there are under 500,000 clones; 25% to 35% appear just once. The ten largest clonotypes hold about 0.065% of the sample.

Sequencing was done on a sample of naive CD4+ T cells from blood. Interpreted using the paper, the cell subset or site label stands for: true naive CD4+ T cells. Recombination linked TRBV7-9 to TRBJ2-3; TRBD1 agrees with 9 junctional bases. The receptor was derived from a man aged 18 to 35 in good health. In nucleotides, the sequence is TGTGCCAGCAGCCACCGGACAGGGGCGGCAGATACGCAGTATTTT. Translated, it gives CASSHRTGAADTQYF.